These 25 T cell receptor beta chains were sequenced from one sample in a study of cytomegalovirus exposure and HLA in healthy donors. 60 Vbeta and 13 Jbeta primers were used in PCR. Here immunoSEQ multiplex PCR was the method, and the copy in TCRdb shows in-frame clones only, minus some. The data hold 150,000 to 200,000 clones, with about 80% observed a single time. The sequenced sample was PBMCs. These receptors originate from a woman in her forties or fifties in good health and CMV-seropositive.

This clone was detected only a few times. The chain combines TRBV5-4 with TRBJ2-7; 10 bases agree with TRBD2. The V gene's germline CDR1 is SGHNT and CDR2 YYREEE (reference sequence). There are 14 residues in the CDR3. V gave up 2 bases and J gave up 4 bases; unmatched junction bases: 3. CDR3 residues: CASSLAGGMYEQYF. The DNA for the CDR3 is TGTGCCAGCAGCTTAGCGGGAGGGATGTACGAGCAGTACTTC. Supplemented by reference TRBV5-4 and TRBJ2-7, the full variable domain reads ETGVTQSPTHLIKTRGQQVTLRCSSQSGHNTVSWYQQALGQGPQFIFQYYREEENGRGNFPPRFSGLQFPNYSSELNVNALELDDSALYLCASSLAGGMYEQYFGPGTRLTVT.

V usage is TRBV7-9 and J usage is TRBJ1-4; 9 bases fit TRBD1. Germline CDR1 reads SEHNR; CDR2 reads FQNEAQ (reference sequence). Germline trimming cut 4 bases from V and 3 bases from J; bases unmatched to any gene: 6. The CDR3 is made up of 16 amino acids. CDR3 in DNA: TGTGCCAGCAGCTCGGGACAGGGCTTATCTAATGAAAAACTGTTTTTT. Translation: CASSSGQGLSNEKLFF.

This chain joins TRBV5-4 and TRBJ1-2; 7 bases are shared with TRBD1. The CDR3 loop spans 15 amino acids. The V gene's germline CDR1 is SGHNT and CDR2 YYREEE (reference sequence). V was pared by 1 base and J by 4 bases, with 7 bases of the junction left unmatched. The DNA for the CDR3 is TGTGCCAGCAGCTTGCCTCGGGACAGCCTCTATGGCTACACCTTC. This codes for CASSLPRDSLYGYTF. Using reference TRBV5-4 and TRBJ1-2 for the parts outside the CDR3, the full variable domain is ETGVTQSPTHLIKTRGQQVTLRCSSQSGHNTVSWYQQALGQGPQFIFQYYREEENGRGNFPPRFSGLQFPNYSSELNVNALELDDSALYLCASSLPRDSLYGYTFGSGTRLTVV.

This rearrangement joins TRBV5-1 to TRBJ1-1; D is undetermined. CDR1 SGHRS and CDR2 YFSETQ come from the germline V gene. V gave up 4 bases and J gave up 5 bases, with 9 bases separating them. CDR3 length equals 12 residues. CDR3 protein: CASSVRGTEAFF. CDR3 DNA sequence: TGCGCCAGCAGCGTCCGAGGAACTGAAGCTTTCTTT.

This clone was recorded a few times. The gene calls are TRBV4-1 and TRBJ1-2, with TRBD1 as a possible D gene (6 bases). The CDR3 runs to 15 residues. In germline, CDR1 is MGHRA, CDR2 YSYEKL. V was trimmed by 1 base and J by 4 bases, leaving 13 bases between them. DNA of the CDR3: TGCGCCAGCAGCCAAGCCGGACAGAGATCCTATGGCTACACCTTC. This encodes CASSQAGQRSYGYTF.

The rearrangement links TRBV6-1 to TRBJ1-1; D uncertain. The ends were cut back, 9 bases at V and 2 bases at J, with 10 bases in the middle. CDR1 and CDR2 from the germline V gene are MNHNS and SASEGT. There are 12 residues in the CDR3. The CDR3 DNA reads TGTGCCAGTTGCCCGCTAAACACTGAAGCTTTCTTT. It specifies CASCPLNTEAFF.

This chain links TRBV28 with TRBJ1-5, with a weak D call TRBD1 (5 bases). CDR1 is MDHEN and CDR2 is SYDVKM in the germline V gene. The V gene lost 4 bases and the J gene lost 1 base, with 14 bases spanning the gap. The CDR3 consists of 16 residues. CDR3 loop: CASSSAGEGSNQPQHF. The DNA for the CDR3 is TGTGCCAGCAGTTCCGCCGGGGAGGGGAGCAATCAGCCCCAGCATTTT.

The chain employs TRBV28 and TRBJ2-1; 16 bases are shared with TRBD2. The J segment lost 13 bases and the V segment lost 6 bases, leaving 9 bases of the junction unmatched. Germline loops: CDR1 MDHEN, CDR2 SYDVKM. This CDR3 region has 15 residues. The CDR3: CASRPTGLAGGPQFF. Written as DNA, the CDR3 is TGTGCCAGCAGGCCGACGGGACTAGCGGGAGGGCCTCAGTTCTTC. Looking up the rest from reference TRBV28 and TRBJ2-1 gives the full variable domain: DVKVTQSSRYLVKRTGEKVFLECVQDMDHENMFWYRQDPGLGLRLIYFSYDVKMKEKGDIPEGYSVSREKKERFSLILESASTNQTSMYLCASRPTGLAGGPQFFGPGTRLTVL.

J is TRBJ1-1 and V is TRBV9; 7 bases fit TRBD1. CDR3 length equals 13 residues. Germline V lookup: CDR1 SGDLS, CDR2 YYNGEE. The trim removed 0 bases at V and 7 bases at J, leaving 3 bases unmatched. Here the CDR3 DNA reads TGTGCCAGCAGCGTAGTCCAGGGGGGTGAAGCTTTCTTT. Protein product: CASSVVQGGEAFF.

The rearrangement uses TRBV15 and TRBJ2-1, with a possible D match to TRBD2 (6 bases). This CDR3 comprises 16 residues. The V end was cut by 3 bases, the J end by 2 bases, with 14 bases between. Per germline, CDR1 LNHNV and CDR2 YYDKDF (reference sequence). The CDR3 nucleotides read TGTGCCACCAGCAGTTTAGGACTACAAACCTACAATGAGCAGTTCTTC. It is translated as CATSSLGLQTYNEQFF.

V is TRBV5-4 and J is TRBJ2-2, with a weak D call TRBD1 (6 bases). Germline V gene lookup returns CDR1 SGHNT and CDR2 YYREEE (reference sequence). Trimming shortened V by 1 base and J by 0 bases, and 7 bases separated the two germline ends. CDR3 size: 15 residues. CDR3 amino acids: CASSLWTANTGELFF. The CDR3 DNA follows: TGTGCCAGCAGCTTGTGGACAGCGAACACCGGGGAGCTGTTTTTT.

CDR3 sequence reads: CASSIVEGALTAFF. CDR3 DNA sequence: TGTGCCAGTAGTATCGTCGAGGGGGCTCTTACCGCTTTCTTT. This chain joins TRBV19 and TRBJ1-1; 7 bases match TRBD1. Unmatched junction bases numbered 12, after V lost 3 bases and J lost 11 bases. The germline V gene encodes CDR1 LNHDA and CDR2 SQIVND (reference sequence). The CDR3 sequence is 14 residues long. Supplemented by reference TRBV19 and TRBJ1-1, the full variable domain reads DGGITQSPKYLFRKEGQNVTLSCEQNLNHDAMYWYRQDPGQGLRLIYYSQIVNDFQKGDIAEGYSVSREKKESFPLTVTSAQKNPTAFYLCASSIVEGALTAFFGQGTRLTVV.

V is TRBV18 and J is TRBJ1-1, with a tentative D call TRBD1 (5 bases). V was shortened by 4 bases and J by 4 bases, with 16 bases between the two germline ends. Germline CDR1 and CDR2: KGHSH and LQKENI. The CDR3 covers 15 residues. For the CDR3, the DNA is TGTGCCAGCTCACGACTCGACTTGGGGGGCACTGAAGCTTTCTTT. It is translated as CASSRLDLGGTEAFF.

The chain uses TRBV28 and TRBJ2-1; weak D call: TRBD1 (5 bases). The length of the CDR3 is 15 residues. CDR1 is MDHEN, CDR2 SYDVKM, per germline. Trimming removed 6 bases from V and 1 base from J, with 13 bases in between. CDR3 coding DNA: TGTGCCAGCAGGCAAACAGGCCTTTCCTACAATGAGCAGTTCTTC. It yields the protein CASRQTGLSYNEQFF. The variable domain in full, completed from reference TRBV28 and TRBJ2-1, reads DVKVTQSSRYLVKRTGEKVFLECVQDMDHENMFWYRQDPGLGLRLIYFSYDVKMKEKGDIPEGYSVSREKKERFSLILESASTNQTSMYLCASRQTGLSYNEQFFGPGTRLTVL.

The V and J genes are TRBV7-2 and TRBJ2-1; D might be TRBD2 (7 bases). CDR3 length: 14 residues. Trimming removed 4 bases at V and 7 bases at J, with 14 bases between. CDR1 is SGHTA and CDR2 is FQGNSA in the germline V gene. CDR3 region: CASSSAGGQNEQFF. In nucleotides, the CDR3 is TGTGCCAGCAGCTCCGCCGGGGGGCAGAATGAGCAGTTCTTC.

As concerns this clone: The sample holds other DNA sequences that translate to the same CDR3. This rearrangement joins TRBV19 to TRBJ1-5, with 7 nucleotides matching TRBD1. The CDR3 loop spans 14 amino acids. V shed 3 bases and J 3 bases; nucleotides not matched to a gene: 2. Germline assignment: CDR1 LNHDA and CDR2 SQIVND (reference sequence). The CDR3 is CASSIGQDNQPQHF. CDR3 sequence (DNA): TGTGCCAGTAGTATCGGACAGGACAATCAGCCCCAGCATTTT.

This chain uses TRBV1 with TRBJ1-2; the table gives TRBD1 as D, unverified against the DNA. TRBV1 corresponds to a pseudogene. The CDR3 covers 14 residues. The CDR3 DNA follows: TGCACCGGCAGCCAAGGGGGCCCGTGGGATGGCTACACCTTC. It translates to CTGSQGGPWDGYTF.

V and J are TRBV9 and TRBJ2-3, with 8 bases lining up with TRBD1. CDR3 size: 14 residues. With V trimmed by 4 bases and J by 4 bases, 5 bases remained unmatched. Germline V CDR1 and CDR2: SGDLS, YYNGEE. CDR3 bases: TGTGCCAGCAGCACACGGACAGGGCCAGATACGCAGTATTTT. It specifies CASSTRTGPDTQYF.

The chain's CDR3 is CASSLAEGREKLFF. The CDR3 DNA reads as TGCGCCAGCAGCTTGGCCGAGGGGAGGGAAAAACTGTTTTTT. V usage is TRBV5-1 and J usage is TRBJ1-4, with D possibly matching TRBD1 (5 bases). The CDR3 totals 14 residues. V was trimmed by 0 bases and J by 8 bases, leaving 11 bases between them. Germline V gene lookup returns CDR1 SGHRS and CDR2 YFSETQ.

V gene TRBV5-1 combines with J gene TRBJ2-2, with D perhaps matching TRBD2 (6 bases). CDR3 length: 15 amino acids. Trimming left V 3 bases short and J 4 bases short, with 13 bases between. Germline CDR1 is SGHRS and CDR2 is YFSETQ. For the CDR3, the DNA is TGCGCCAGCAGCTCGCGGGACGGAGGCACCGGGGAGCTGTTTTTT. Protein product: CASSSRDGGTGELFF.

This chain joins TRBV19 and TRBJ1-4; 7 bases align to TRBD1. Trimming removed 8 bases from V and 7 bases from J; junction bases left unmatched: 10. This CDR3 comprises 14 residues. The germline gives CDR1 LNHDA, CDR2 SQIVND (reference sequence). This CDR3 reads CASVLRDSPEKLFF. In nucleotides, the CDR3 is TGTGCCAGTGTGCTGAGGGACAGTCCTGAAAAACTGTTTTTT.

This rearrangement joins TRBV27 to TRBJ2-1, with a tentative D call TRBD2 (5 bases). The CDR3 has 16 amino acids. V lost 0 bases, J lost 8 bases, and 17 bases lay in between. The germline V gene encodes CDR1 MNHEY and CDR2 SMNVEV (reference sequence). CDR3 DNA sequence: TGTGCCAGCAGTTTATCGAACGGGGTGGCACGGGATGAGCAGTTCTTC. Its translation: CASSLSNGVARDEQFF.

This sequence joins TRBV7-9 and TRBJ2-5; D may be TRBD2 (6 bases). This CDR3 has 13 amino acids. The germline gives CDR1 SEHNR, CDR2 FQNEAQ (reference sequence). V lost 5 bases to trimming and J lost 4 bases, with 11 bases between them. The CDR3 region is CASSPSGPETQYF. The CDR3 DNA sequence: TGTGCCAGCAGCCCCAGCGGGCCAGAGACCCAGTACTTC.

The chain is built from TRBV6-1 and TRBJ1-2, with D tentatively TRBD1 (6 bases). This CDR3 has 14 amino acids. Germline V lookup: CDR1 MNHNS, CDR2 SASEGT. The germline V and J ends were trimmed by 7 bases and 8 bases, with 20 bases remaining between them. DNA of the CDR3: TGTGCCAGCAACCCCCGGACCAGGGGCGACGGCTACACCTTC. It is translated as CASNPRTRGDGYTF.

This chain links TRBV6-6 with TRBJ2-1; no firm D call. This CDR3 has 11 amino acids. In germline, CDR1 is MNHNY, CDR2 SVGAGI (reference sequence). Trimming pared 2 bases from V and 9 bases from J, leaving 5 bases between. The CDR3 nucleotides read TGTGCCAGCAGTTACCTCGGTGAGCAGTTCTTC. Protein sequence: CASSYLGEQFF.